This T cell receptor (beta chain) originates from a study of blood T cell repertoires in COVID-19. Germline assignment: CDR1 LNHDA and CDR2 SQIVND (reference sequence). This CDR3 has 15 residues. V lost 6 bases, J lost 6 bases, and 7 bases stayed unmatched. TCRdb keeps only in-frame clones here, not all; method: immunoSEQ multiplex PCR. There are approximately 160,000 clones in the sample; over 90% occur only once, and 0.53% lies in the top ten. The clonotype was recovered from a man aged 50 to 59 with acute or convalescent COVID-19. Sequences were obtained from peripheral blood. The chain links TRBV19 to TRBJ2-1; 11 nucleotides align to TRBD2. CDR3 sequence reads: CASSLAGGRANEQFF. CDR3 DNA sequence: TGTGCCAGTAGCCTAGCGGGGGGTAGGGCCAATGAGCAGTTCTTC.